The source of this T cell receptor (beta chain) is a study of tumor-infiltrating lymphocytes in primary liver carcinoma (dated by TCRdb to about 2017). Regarding the study in general: Of the five patients (three men and two women, aged 30 to 69 years), four had hepatocellular carcinoma and one had combined HCC and intrahepatic cholangiocarcinoma. A total of some 35 specimens from 5 patients went through TCRbeta repertoire sequencing, namely 25 tumor regions, 5 adjacent noncancerous liver tissues and 5 peripheral blood samples. The five patients had tumors of stage T1-T3 N0M0, with maximum diameters ranging from roughly 4.2 to 11 cm. Repertoires from technical replicates were highly reproducible, with mean shared-clone rates about 0.88 and correlation coefficients above 0.95. To link TCRbeta repertoire diversity with the local molecular phenotype, the roughly 25 tumor region samples were profiled using Agilent mRNA microarrays. The study combined TCRbeta repertoire sequencing, expression microarrays and whole-exome sequencing across five regions of each liver tumor, with adjacent normal tissue and blood. Each sample produced about 3.5 to 7.13 million productive TCRbeta reads, and read depth showed no significant difference between tissue types. The investigation overall reported the following: Consistent with antigen-driven expansion, pairs of tumor regions showed higher repertoire overlap (mean roughly 36%) than either tumor-adjacent pairs (about 17%) or tumor-blood pairs (roughly 14%). Only four or five patients were included in the study, and the authors note that the findings should be validated in a larger study. Only the TCR beta chain was sequenced, which likely underestimates true repertoire diversity because unpaired alpha chains were not captured. Comparison of CD4+ and CD8+ T cell repertoires was precluded by the use of bulk unsorted samples. Just about 8-25% of top clones turned up in all five regions of a tumor, which suggests spatial heterogeneity among tumor-infiltrating T cells. Compared with blood, tumors had a significantly larger share of the repertoire taken up by the top 250 clones (p = 0.039).

A distance of 20 bases separates the germline ends of V and J, which lose 4 bases and 8 bases respectively. The CDR3 goes from the cysteine to the phenylalanine over 15 residues. Here the CDR3 DNA is all that survives: 45 bases in frame from base 1. The germline V gene supplies CDR1 MNHNS and CDR2 SASEGT. About this clonotype itself: Its recognized antigen is unknown. This may arise from a read error, as a much more abundant clone is one base away.

Without any cell sorting, total RNA and DNA were co-extracted from roughly 18-30 mg of bulk tissue using the AllPrep DNA/RNA mini kit. Between late 2015 and March 2016, 4 or 5 patients in China with histopathologically diagnosed primary liver carcinoma had their tumors surgically resected. At the time of sampling, the patients were treatment-naive and had chronic HBV infection. Each tumor was sampled at five spatially separated regions: the tumor centre plus the superior, inferior, left-lateral and right-lateral poles. More than 80% viable tumor cells were found by histology in every tumor sample. Pieces of fresh tumor and adjacent tissue were cut in half, with one half kept in RNAlater at -80 degrees C and the other half sent for histology. Using a constant-region primer and ProtoScript II reverse transcriptase, TCRbeta-specific cDNA was reverse-transcribed from about 540 ng total RNA. Construction of the TCRbeta libraries relied on three nested rounds of multiplex PCR, following a slightly modified ARM-PCR procedure. The first two PCR rounds used multiplex TRBV1-TRBV30 forward primers with a Cbeta reverse primer, each for approximately 10 cycles. Sample barcodes and Illumina adapters were added in a final 25-cycle PCR with Deep VentR polymerase. Before sequencing, amplicons of 200-500 bp were gel-purified using a QIAquick gel extraction kit. An Illumina HiSeq 2500 was used to sequence the TCRbeta amplicons with 250-bp paired-end reads. The authors' pipeline ran thus. To recover full CDR3 sequences, reads were quality-trimmed using Trimmomatic v0.33 and paired reads were then merged using FLASH v1.2.11. V, D and J germline segments were assigned to the rearranged TCRbeta sequences by MiGEC v1.2.1b. VDJtools v1.0.0 computed clonotype statistics and Shannon-Wiener diversity indices. To cut down on sampling bias, every analysis after diversity analysis relied on just the 250 most abundant clonotypes from each sample. TCRdb reprocessing: public reads trimmed at Q25 with fastp, clones called with MiXCR, in-frame beta chains kept. Identical CDR3 protein sequences are pooled into one entry, listed with their most common genes and DNA. The V and J calls here are based on TCRdb, not the publication. The sample yields approximately 110,000 distinct CDR3 sequences; 60% to 80% were counted once. The leading ten clones occupy 7% to 10% of the sample.

The chain uses TRBV6-1 and TRBJ1-2; the D segment could be TRBD1, given 5 matching bases. The TCR comes from a woman between 55 and 75 years old with primary liver carcinoma and hepatitis B virus infection. The material sequenced was liver tumor tissue from sampling region 3. The cell subset or site label here, explained by the study, means: tumor region T3, left-lateral pole. DNA sequence: TGTGCCAGCAGTGCCGGGGGGTTGGCCCTATTCGGCTACACCTTC. The translation is CASSAGGLALFGYTF.